The clone carrying this T cell receptor (beta chain) was seen a handful of times. Ages ranged from roughly 18 to 95 years, with residence in around 24 US areas. Participants were placed into cohorts based on the clinical history they reported. The data derive from a study of blood T cell repertoires in COVID-19. The overall study: Acute-phase and convalescent COVID-19 samples originated in the United States, Italy and Spain.

Trimming shortened V by 4 bases and J by 2 bases, and 5 bases separated the two germline ends. Germline V gives CDR1 SGHVS, CDR2 FQNEAQ. This CDR3 spans 12 amino acids. In the original processing: Estimated nucleated cell counts came from reference gene primer amplification. Data came from immunoSEQ multiplex PCR; TCRdb stores just in-frame clones and leaves some out. V, J and clone size were drawn from that table, and D and trimming were deduced from the DNA. The data contain just over 80,000 clones, about 89% of them singletons. This sequence originates from a woman in her 50s with acute COVID-19. The rearrangement links TRBV7-8 to TRBJ1-1; D gene unclear. Sequencing input: PBMCs or T cells enriched from blood (not recorded which). The DNA of the CDR3 is TGTGCCAGCAGCTCCAGTAACACTGAAGCTTTCTTT. Its translation is CASSSSNTEAFF.